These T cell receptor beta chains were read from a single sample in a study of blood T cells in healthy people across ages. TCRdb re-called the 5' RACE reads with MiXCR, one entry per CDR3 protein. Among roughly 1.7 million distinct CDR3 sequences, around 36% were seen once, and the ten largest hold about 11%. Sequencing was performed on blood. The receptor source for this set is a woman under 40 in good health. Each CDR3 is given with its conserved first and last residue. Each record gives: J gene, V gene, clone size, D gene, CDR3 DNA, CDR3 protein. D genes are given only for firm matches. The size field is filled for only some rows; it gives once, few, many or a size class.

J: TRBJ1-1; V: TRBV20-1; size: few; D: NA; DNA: TGCAGTGCCACAGATGGGGGCACTGAAGCTTTCTTT; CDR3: CSATDGGTEAFF
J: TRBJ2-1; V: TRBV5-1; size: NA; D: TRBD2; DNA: TGCGCCAGCAGCTTCGTGACTAGCGAAGACAATGAGCAGTTCTTC; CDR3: CASSFVTSEDNEQFF
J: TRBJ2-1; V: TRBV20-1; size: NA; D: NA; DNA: TGCAGTGCTAAGACTAACCTAAACTACAATGAGCAGTTCTTC; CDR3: CSAKTNLNYNEQFF
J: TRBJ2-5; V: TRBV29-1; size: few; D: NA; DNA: TGCAGCGTTGTTCTAGCCCTCTTGAGTGAGCGGTACTTC; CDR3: CSVVLALLSERYF
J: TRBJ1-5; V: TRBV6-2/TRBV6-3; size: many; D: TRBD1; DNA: TGTGCCAGCAGTGCACAGGGGGCGAGGATCAATCAGCCCCAGCATTTT; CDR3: CASSAQGARINQPQHF
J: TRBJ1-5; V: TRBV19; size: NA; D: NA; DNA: TGTGCCAGTAGCACCAGAAATCAGCCCCAGCATTTT; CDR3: CASSTRNQPQHF
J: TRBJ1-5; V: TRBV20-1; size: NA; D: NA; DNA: TGCAGTGCTAGGGAGGGGGTGGGGTCTAGGCCCCAGCATTTT; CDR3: CSAREGVGSRPQHF
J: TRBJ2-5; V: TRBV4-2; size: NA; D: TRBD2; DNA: TGTGCCAGCAGCCAAGATATGGCGGGGGGGAAAGAGACCCAGTACTTC; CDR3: CASSQDMAGGKETQYF
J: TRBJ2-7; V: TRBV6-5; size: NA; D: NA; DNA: TGTGCCAGCAGTTATGGTCCGGCAGGCGCCGCGGGAGAGCAGTACTTC; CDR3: CASSYGPAGAAGEQYF
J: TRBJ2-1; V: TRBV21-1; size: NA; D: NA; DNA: TGTGCCAGCAGCAAAATGGTCACGGAGCAGTTCTTC; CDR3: CASSKMVTEQFF
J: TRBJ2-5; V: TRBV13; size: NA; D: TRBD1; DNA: TGTGCCAGCAGCCCACCGGGACAGGGTGATGAGCAGTACTTC; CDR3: CASSPPGQGDEQYF
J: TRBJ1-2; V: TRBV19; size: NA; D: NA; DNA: TGTGCCAGTAATTGGGATTTGAACTATGGCTACACCTTC; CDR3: CASNWDLNYGYTF
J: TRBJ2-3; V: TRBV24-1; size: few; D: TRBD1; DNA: TGTGCCCCCAGGGGGTCAGATACGCAGTATTTT; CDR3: CAPRGSDTQYF
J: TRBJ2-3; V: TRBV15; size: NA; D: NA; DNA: TGTGCCACCAGCAGAGATGCCAGGGCAACGCAGTATTTT; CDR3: CATSRDARATQYF
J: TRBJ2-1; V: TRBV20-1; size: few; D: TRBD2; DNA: TGCAGTGCTTTCCGACTAGCGGGAGGCGGGAAGACCCAGTTCTTC; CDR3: CSAFRLAGGGKTQFF
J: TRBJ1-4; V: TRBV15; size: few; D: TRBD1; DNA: TGTGCCACCAGCAGAGAAGGGACAGGGGCTAATGAAAAACTGTTTTTT; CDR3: CATSREGTGANEKLFF
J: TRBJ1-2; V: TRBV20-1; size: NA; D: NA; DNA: TGCAGTGCTAGGCCCCATGGAGGCGGCTACACCTTC; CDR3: CSARPHGGGYTF
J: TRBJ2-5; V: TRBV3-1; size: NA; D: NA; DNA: TGTGCCAGCAGCCGCCGCTCGGGTAGGGTAGGAGAGACCCAGTACTTC; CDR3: CASSRRSGRVGETQYF
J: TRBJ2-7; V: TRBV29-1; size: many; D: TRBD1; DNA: TGCAGCGTTACCTCCCGGGACAGGGGCTACGAGCAGTACTTC; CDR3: CSVTSRDRGYEQYF
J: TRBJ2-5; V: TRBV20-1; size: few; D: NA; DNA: TGCAGTGCTGGCGGGCCCACGGCGGAGACCCAGTACTTC; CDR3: CSAGGPTAETQYF
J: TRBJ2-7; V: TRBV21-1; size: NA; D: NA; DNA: TGTGCCAGCAGGCCGAGAGAGGAAAGCTACGAGCAGTACTTC; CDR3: CASRPREESYEQYF
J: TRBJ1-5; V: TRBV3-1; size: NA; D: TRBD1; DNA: TGTGCCAGCAGCCACGCCGGACAGGGGGCGTATAGCAATCAGCCCCAGCATTTT; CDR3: CASSHAGQGAYSNQPQHF
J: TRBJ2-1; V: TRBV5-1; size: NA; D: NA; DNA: TGCGCCAGCGAAAGGGGGGACCTCCGATATTCCAATGAGCAGTTCTTC; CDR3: CASERGDLRYSNEQFF
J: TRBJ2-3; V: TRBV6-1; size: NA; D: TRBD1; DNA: TGTGCCAGCAGTGAATTGGGCAGGGGGCCCGATACGCAGTATTTT; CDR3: CASSELGRGPDTQYF
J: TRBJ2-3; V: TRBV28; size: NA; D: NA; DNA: TGTGCCAGCAGTCCCCCGGAAATTTACACAGATACGCAGTATTTT; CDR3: CASSPPEIYTDTQYF
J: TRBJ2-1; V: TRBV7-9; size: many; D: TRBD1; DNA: TGTGCCAGCAGTGGGACAGGGGGCTCCTACAATGAGCAGTTCTTC; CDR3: CASSGTGGSYNEQFF
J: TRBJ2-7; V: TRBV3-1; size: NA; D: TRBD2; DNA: TGTGCCAGCAGCCAAGTTCGAGGACTAGCGAGAAGCGAGCAGTACTTC; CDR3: CASSQVRGLARSEQYF
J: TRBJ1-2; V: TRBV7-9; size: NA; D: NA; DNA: TGTGCCAGCAGCTTGGCGAGCATCTACACCTTC; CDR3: CASSLASIYTF
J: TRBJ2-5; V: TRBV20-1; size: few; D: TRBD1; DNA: TGCAGTGCTAGAGGGACAGGGCTGCGGGGGACCCAGTACTTC; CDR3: CSARGTGLRGTQYF
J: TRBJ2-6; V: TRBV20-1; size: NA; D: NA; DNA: TGCAGTGCTAGAGACCCCTCTGGGGCCAACGTCCTGACTTTC; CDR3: CSARDPSGANVLTF
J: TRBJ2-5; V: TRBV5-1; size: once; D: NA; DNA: TGCGCCAGCAGCTTCCGGACTGCTGAAGAGCAGTACTTC; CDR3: CASSFRTAEEQYF